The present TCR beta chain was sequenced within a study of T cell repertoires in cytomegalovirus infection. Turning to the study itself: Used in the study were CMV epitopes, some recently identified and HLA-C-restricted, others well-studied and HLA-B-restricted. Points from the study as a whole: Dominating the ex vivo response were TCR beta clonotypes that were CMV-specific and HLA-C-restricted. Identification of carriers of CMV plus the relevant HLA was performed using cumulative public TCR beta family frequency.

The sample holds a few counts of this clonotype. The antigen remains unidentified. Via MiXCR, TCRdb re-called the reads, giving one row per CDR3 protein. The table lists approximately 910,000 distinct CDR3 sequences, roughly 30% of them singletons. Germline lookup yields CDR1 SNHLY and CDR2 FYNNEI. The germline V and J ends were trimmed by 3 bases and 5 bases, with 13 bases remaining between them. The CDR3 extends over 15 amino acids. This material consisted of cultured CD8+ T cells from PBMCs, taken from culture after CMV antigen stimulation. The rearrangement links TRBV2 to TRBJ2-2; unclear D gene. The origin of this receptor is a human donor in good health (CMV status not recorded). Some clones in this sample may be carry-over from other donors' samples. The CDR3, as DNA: TGTGCCAGCAGTGATAGGCCAGACGGGACCGGGGAGCTGTTTTTT. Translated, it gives CASSDRPDGTGELFF.